This T cell receptor (beta chain) is drawn from a study of early T cells in non-severe SARS-CoV-2 infection. V was shortened by 3 bases and J by 3 bases, with 12 bases between the two germline ends. In germline, CDR1 is SGHTA, CDR2 FQGNSA. CDR3 length equals 15 residues. TCRdb used MiXCR to reprocess the 5' RACE reads, holding one entry per CDR3 protein. The repertoire holds about 29,000 distinct CDR3 sequences, with 5.5% to 6.5% as singletons. This clonotype was recorded at least ten times. This rearrangement joins TRBV7-2 to TRBJ1-5; D may be TRBD1 (5 bases). The sequence was collected from an adult who was a healthcare worker with PCR-confirmed SARS-CoV-2 infection or an uninfected control (not recorded which). Sequencing was done on a sample of whole blood. CDR3 sequence: CASSLGRAYNQPQHF. The CDR3 region has the DNA TGTGCCAGCAGCTTGGGCAGGGCCTACAATCAGCCCCAGCATTTT.